Shown below are 31 T cell receptor beta chains from a single sample sequenced in a study of CD4 T cells in relation to SARS-CoV-2 and coronaviruses. TCRdb's copy holds only in-frame clones and misses some; the assay was immunoSEQ multiplex PCR. The sample lists 20,000 or so clones, 70% to 90% seen once, with about 10% in the top ten. The unexposed donors gave CD4+ T cells in about 2010-2019, prior to COVID-19. After roughly ten days of culture, CD4+ T cells were isolated. Antigen specificity for these receptors is unknown. The sequencing input was CD4+ T cells from PBMCs, cultured in vitro. The receptors here all came from a human donor in good health.

J is TRBJ2-7 and V is TRBV29-1; the match to TRBD2 covers 12 bases. J gave up 6 bases and V 7 bases, and 13 bases lay outside the gene matches. Per the germline V gene, CDR1 is SQVTM and CDR2 is ANQGSEA. The CDR3 runs to 15 residues. The CDR3 bases are TGCAGCGCTGAGGGGACTAGCGGGCCCAACACCGAGCAGTACTTC. Amino acid sequence: CSAEGTSGPNTEQYF.

The CDR3 nucleotides read TGTGCCAGCAGCTCGCAGGCTAGCGGGAGTAGGTATACGCAGTATTTT. Protein sequence: CASSSQASGSRYTQYF. The rearrangement joins TRBV7-9 to TRBJ2-3; 10 positions match TRBD2. The germline V gene encodes CDR1 SEHNR and CDR2 FQNEAQ (reference sequence). V lost 4 bases, J lost 7 bases, and 11 bases stayed unmatched. The CDR3 has 16 amino acids.

V is TRBV2 and J is TRBJ1-5, with 10 bases fitting TRBD1. The junction had 5 bases not matched to a gene; V was cut back by 7 bases and J by 5 bases. Germline CDR1 is SNHLY and CDR2 is FYNNEI. The CDR3 runs 14 residues. The CDR3 bases are TGTGCCAGCAATCTAGGACAGGGGGATCAGCCCCAGCATTTT. Translating it yields CASNLGQGDQPQHF.

The genes are TRBV18 and TRBJ2-7, with a possible D match to TRBD1 (6 bases). Trimming shortened V by 5 bases and J by 1 base, and 21 bases separated the two germline ends. The CDR3 spans 17 residues. CDR1 and CDR2 (germline): KGHSH, LQKENI. CDR3 nucleotides: TGTGCCAGCTCAGCCTACCAAAACCGGGACATTTCCTACGAGCAGTACTTC. Translated: CASSAYQNRDISYEQYF.

The chain carries TRBV6-5 and TRBJ2-1, with D uncertain. The CDR3 sequence is 14 residues long. With 7 bases removed from V and 3 bases from J, the gap between germline ends came to 13 bases. The germline CDR1 and CDR2 sequences are MNHEY and SVGAGI. In DNA, the CDR3 is TGTGCCAGCAATAATAGGGATGGCTACAATGAGCAGTTCTTC. Protein product: CASNNRDGYNEQFF.

The chain has TRBV5-1 and TRBJ2-1, with D perhaps matching TRBD1 (6 bases). Germline assignment: CDR1 SGHRS and CDR2 YFSETQ. Trimming took 2 bases from V and 4 from J, leaving 16 bases between them. This CDR3 has 16 amino acids. DNA of the CDR3: TGCGCCAGCAGCTTCCTACCCGACAGGCAATACAATGAGCAGTTCTTC. This translates into CASSFLPDRQYNEQFF.

The V gene is TRBV30, the J gene TRBJ1-6; 8 bases agree with TRBD1. Germline CDR1 is GTSNPN and CDR2 is SVGIG (reference sequence). CDR3 length: 13 amino acids. V gave up 4 bases and J gave up 8 bases; unmatched junction bases: 4. The CDR3 DNA is TGTGCCTGGATTCCGGGACAGGATTCACCCCTCCACTTT. This sequence encodes CAWIPGQDSPLHF.

This clone was observed a handful of times. The chain uses TRBV4-2 and TRBJ1-5, with D unresolved. The CDR3 contains 14 residues. V lost 1 base to trimming and J lost 7 bases, with 11 bases between them. The germline V gene encodes CDR1 LGHNA and CDR2 YNFKEQ. The CDR3 DNA is TGTGCCAGCAGCCAAGGCACAGTGGAGCAGCCCCAGCATTTT. Translation: CASSQGTVEQPQHF.

The chain has TRBV5-1 and TRBJ1-4; possible D gene TRBD1, 5 bases. The CDR3 has 17 amino acids. Germline V CDR1 and CDR2: SGHRS, YFSETQ. V lost 1 base and J 0 bases, leaving 13 bases between the germline ends. The CDR3 sequence: CASSLSGWGATNEKLFF. The CDR3 nucleotides read TGCGCCAGCAGCTTGTCGGGTTGGGGGGCAACTAATGAAAAACTGTTTTTT.

The V gene is TRBV6-5, the J gene TRBJ2-1, with TRBD1 matching 7 bases. The CDR3 has 16 residues. Unmatched junction bases numbered 7, after V lost 2 bases and J lost 3 bases. The V gene's germline CDR1 is MNHEY and CDR2 SVGAGI. Written as DNA, the CDR3 is TGTGCCAGCAGTTACGCCGGGACAGCTAACTACAATGAGCAGTTCTTC. Protein product: CASSYAGTANYNEQFF.

The chain combines TRBV3-1 (or the pseudogene TRBV3-2) with TRBJ2-2; perhaps TRBD2 as D (7 bases). CDR1 LGHDT and CDR2 YNNKEL come from the germline V gene (reference sequence). With 1 base removed from V and 5 bases from J, the gap between germline ends came to 11 bases. This CDR3 has 15 residues. The CDR3 DNA is TGTGCCAGCAGCCAAGGAGGGGGGGATACCGGGGAGCTGTTTTTT. The encoded protein is CASSQGGGDTGELFF.

The genes are TRBV7-3 and TRBJ2-2; no reliable D call. The CDR3 has 17 residues. The V gene's germline CDR1 is SGHTA and CDR2 FQGTGA. V lost 2 bases to trimming and J lost 0 bases, with 13 bases between them. The CDR3 loop is CASSLAPPYANTGELFF. The CDR3 nucleotides are TGTGCCAGCAGCTTAGCTCCTCCCTACGCGAACACCGGGGAGCTGTTTTTT.

The V call is TRBV11-1, the J call TRBJ2-1; no reliable D call. Between the trimmed V and J ends, which lost 1 base and 5 bases, there was a span of 12 bases. Germline CDR1 reads SGHAT; CDR2 reads FQDESV (reference sequence). The CDR3 is 15 residues long. The CDR3 nucleotides are TGTGCCAGCAGCTTAGATGACGGTGCTCACAATGAGCAGTTCTTC. Protein product: CASSLDDGAHNEQFF.

This rearrangement joins TRBV19 to TRBJ1-5; 8 nucleotides align to TRBD1. Unmatched junction bases numbered 4, after V lost 5 bases and J lost 4 bases. Germline loops: CDR1 LNHDA, CDR2 SQIVND (reference sequence). This CDR3 spans 14 amino acids. The CDR3 DNA follows: TGTGCCAGTAGTGGACAGGGAGGAAATCAGCCCCAGCATTTT. Amino acids: CASSGQGGNQPQHF.

This clone was seen just once. The J gene is TRBJ2-7, the V gene TRBV10-3; D is perhaps TRBD1 (6 bases). V was clipped by 10 bases and J by 0 bases, with 10 bases between them. The CDR3 covers 12 residues. Germline lookup yields CDR1 ENHRY and CDR2 SYGVKD. CDR3 region: CATRDNSYEQYF. CDR3 coding DNA: TGTGCCACCCGGGACAACTCCTACGAGCAGTACTTC.

This clone was counted between two and nine times. CDR3 amino acids: CASRGTSGFSGSYEQYF. The CDR3 DNA reads as TGTGCCAGCAGAGGGACTAGCGGATTCTCTGGCTCCTACGAGCAGTACTTC. V gene TRBV2 combines with J gene TRBJ2-7; 11 bases fit TRBD2. The CDR3 has 17 residues. From germline, CDR1 is SNHLY and CDR2 FYNNEI. V dropped 6 bases and J dropped 0; count of bases not matched to a gene: 10.

The rearrangement joins TRBV7-8 to TRBJ2-7; 12 nucleotides align to TRBD2. The CDR3 has 22 residues. The ends lost 3 bases at V and 0 bases at J; junction bases unmatched: 21. CDR1 is SGHVS and CDR2 is FQNEAQ in the germline V gene. CDR3 nucleotide sequence: TGTGCCAGCAGCTTGGGACCACTGGGGCCCGGGACTAGCGGGTTCCCCTCCTACGAGCAGTACTTC. It is translated as CASSLGPLGPGTSGFPSYEQYF.

The chain combines TRBV19 with TRBJ2-3; TRBD2 matches 8 bases. The CDR3 is 15 residues long. The germline V gene has CDR1 LNHDA and CDR2 SQIVND (reference sequence). V dropped 7 bases and J dropped 1; count of bases not matched to a gene: 7. This chain's CDR3 is CASIKTSAGTDTQYF. Written as DNA, the CDR3 is TGTGCCAGTATCAAGACTAGCGCGGGCACAGATACGCAGTATTTT.

The genes are TRBV19 and TRBJ1-1; D remains ambiguous. V lost 6 bases and J 2 bases, leaving 4 bases between the germline ends. This CDR3 region has 11 residues. Germline CDR1 reads LNHDA; CDR2 reads SQIVND (reference sequence). Written as DNA, the CDR3 is TGTGCCAGTAGACGCAACACTGAAGCTTTCTTT. This gives the protein CASRRNTEAFF.

This clone was detected only a few times. The V gene is TRBV5-1, the J gene TRBJ2-7; 8 nucleotides line up with TRBD1. Germline V gene lookup returns CDR1 SGHRS and CDR2 YFSETQ. This CDR3 region has 14 residues. V lost 4 bases to trimming and J lost 1 base; unmatched junction nucleotides: 4. The CDR3 DNA reads TGCGCCAGCAGCCACGGGACAGGATCCTACGAGCAGTACTTC. It codes for CASSHGTGSYEQYF.

The rearrangement uses TRBV4-3 and TRBJ2-1; TRBD2 agrees at 9 bases. Germline V lookup: CDR1 LGHNA, CDR2 YSLEER. The CDR3 covers 16 residues. J lost 6 bases, V lost 0 bases, and 6 bases had no gene match. The CDR3 here is CASSQDLGLALNEQFF. The CDR3 region has the DNA TGCGCCAGCAGCCAAGATCTGGGACTAGCCCTCAATGAGCAGTTCTTC.

This clone has only a few counts. This rearrangement joins TRBV2 to TRBJ1-2; D gene ambiguous. The CDR3 spans 14 residues. With 0 bases removed from V and 0 bases from J, the gap between germline ends came to 5 bases. Germline lookup yields CDR1 SNHLY and CDR2 FYNNEI. DNA for the CDR3: TGTGCCAGCAGTGAAGCCCCAGCTAACTATGGCTACACCTTC. Its translation: CASSEAPANYGYTF. Together with reference TRBV2 and TRBJ1-2, the CDR3 gives the full variable domain: EPEVTQTPSHQVTQMGQEVILRCVPISNHLYFYWYRQILGQKVEFLVSFYNNEISEKSEIFDDQFSVERPDGSNFTLKIRSTKLEDSAMYFCASSEAPANYGYTFGSGTRLTVV.

The chain is built from TRBV19 and TRBJ2-1; TRBD2 aligns across 9 bases. CDR3 size: 17 residues. Germline CDR1 reads LNHDA; CDR2 reads SQIVND (reference sequence). V was clipped by 4 bases and J by 9 bases; unmatched bases: 16. The CDR3, as DNA: TGTGCCAGTAGTAGAGCAACCCAGAGCGGGGGGCGGGCTGAGCAGTTCTTC. Its protein product is CASSRATQSGGRAEQFF.

This clone was seen more than once but under ten times. The gene calls are TRBV29-1 and TRBJ1-2; D perhaps matches TRBD1 (5 bases). Germline-derived CDR1 and CDR2 are SQVTM and ANQGSEA. The CDR3 contains 14 residues. V lost 3 bases, J lost 1 base, and 12 bases lay in between. The CDR3 coding sequence is TGCAGCGTTGATGGTACAGGTCTTAACTATGGCTACACCTTC. It codes for CSVDGTGLNYGYTF.

The chain uses TRBV11-2 and TRBJ1-3; no clear D gene. The CDR3 runs to 13 residues. The V gene's germline CDR1 is SGHAT and CDR2 FQNNGV. With 1 base removed from V and 1 base from J, the gap between germline ends came to 2 bases. CDR3 nucleotide sequence: TGTGCCAGCAGCTTAGGGTCTGGAAACACCATATATTTT. Translation: CASSLGSGNTIYF.

The rearrangement joins TRBV6-5 to TRBJ1-3; TRBD1 is a possible D gene (6 bases). Trimming removed 6 bases from V and 10 bases from J, with 16 bases in between. This CDR3 contains 13 residues. In germline, CDR1 is MNHEY, CDR2 SVGAGI. The CDR3 coding sequence is TGTGCCAGCAGCCCAACGCTAACAGGGACCATATATTTT. This translates into CASSPTLTGTIYF.

The chain recombines TRBV4-2 with TRBJ1-5; no reliable D call. The germline gives CDR1 LGHNA, CDR2 YNFKEQ. Trimming took off 0 bases at V and 5 bases at J, with 5 bases between the two ends. The CDR3 is made up of 13 amino acids. The CDR3 is CASSQDRDQPQHF. CDR3 coding DNA: TGTGCCAGCAGCCAAGATCGCGATCAGCCCCAGCATTTT.

The chain employs TRBV2 and TRBJ2-1; TRBD1 might be the D (6 bases). This CDR3 is 14 amino acids long. Trimming removed 5 bases at V and 2 bases at J, with 10 bases between. Germline V CDR1 and CDR2: SNHLY, FYNNEI. The CDR3 DNA follows: TGTGCCAGCAGTCCCGACAGGACCTACAATGAGCAGTTCTTC. Protein product: CASSPDRTYNEQFF.

The rearrangement links TRBV23-1 to TRBJ1-1; D gene ambiguous. TRBV23-1 is filed as an ORF, its function uncertain. CDR3 size: 12 residues. V lost 3 bases and J 3 bases, leaving 5 bases between the germline ends. The CDR3 protein is CASSHKDTEAFF. The CDR3 bases are TGCGCCAGCAGTCACAAGGACACTGAAGCTTTCTTT.

This clone is deemed medium-sized. DNA for the CDR3: TGCGCCAGCAGCCCGCAGATGGGGGGGTACACTGAAGCTTTCTTT. Its translation is CASSPQMGGYTEAFF. The V and J genes are TRBV4-3 and TRBJ1-1; the D gene is possibly TRBD1 (5 bases). Trimming shortened V by 4 bases and J by 3 bases, and 15 bases separated the two germline ends. Looked up from germline, CDR1 is LGHNA and CDR2 is YSLEER. CDR3 length: 15 residues.

The rearrangement links TRBV2 to TRBJ1-4; the D is unclear. Germline values: CDR1 SNHLY, CDR2 FYNNEI. Deletions cut 4 bases from V and 13 bases from J, with 22 bases between. The CDR3 covers 15 residues. The CDR3 DNA follows: TGTGCCAGCAGTGCGTACGCGCCAGCCCGCTTGGGACTGTTTTTT. Protein: CASSAYAPARLGLFF.